The clone carrying this TCR beta chain showed up just a few times. A diagnosis was made from clinical symptoms together with serum thyroxine, TRAb, thyroid ultrasound and orbital computed tomography. TCR beta CDR3 regions were amplified from RNA transcripts. HTBI primers were used in a first-round RT-PCR, which preceded a second-round multiplex PCR. MiXCR, applied by TCRdb to the multiplex PCR reads, yields one record per CDR3 protein. The sample lists around 470,000 distinct CDR3 sequences, around 14% occurring once. These data belong to a study of Graves' ophthalmopathy and Graves' hyperthyroidism. The sample was blood. The receptor was isolated from a woman aged 30 to 39 with Graves' ophthalmopathy.

The CDR3 region is CASSQKGVHYGYTF. CDR3 coding DNA: TGCGCCAGCAGCCAAAAGGGGGTCCACTATGGCTACACCTTC. This sequence joins TRBV4-1 and TRBJ1-2; tentatively, D is TRBD1 (6 bases). The CDR3 covers 14 residues. Deletions cut 2 bases from V and 3 bases from J, with 10 bases between. CDR1 and CDR2 (germline): MGHRA, YSYEKL.